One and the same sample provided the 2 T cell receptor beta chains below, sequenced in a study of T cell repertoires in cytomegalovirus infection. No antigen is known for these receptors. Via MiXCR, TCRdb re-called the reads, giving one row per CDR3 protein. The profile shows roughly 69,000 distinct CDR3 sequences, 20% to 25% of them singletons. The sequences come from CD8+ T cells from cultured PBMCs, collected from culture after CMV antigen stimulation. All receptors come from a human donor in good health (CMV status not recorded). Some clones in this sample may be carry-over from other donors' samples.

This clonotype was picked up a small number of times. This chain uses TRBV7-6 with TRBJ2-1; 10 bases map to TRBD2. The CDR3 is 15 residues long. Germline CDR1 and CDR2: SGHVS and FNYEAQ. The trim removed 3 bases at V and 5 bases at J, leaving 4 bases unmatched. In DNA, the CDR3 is TGTGCCAGCAGCTTCCCTAGCGGGGGAGACAATGAGCAGTTCTTC. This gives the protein CASSFPSGGDNEQFF.

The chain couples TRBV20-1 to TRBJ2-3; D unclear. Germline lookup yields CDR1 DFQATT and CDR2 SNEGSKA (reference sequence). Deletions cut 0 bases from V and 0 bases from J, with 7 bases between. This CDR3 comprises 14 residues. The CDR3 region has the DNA TGCAGTGCTAGAGATTTCGGGAGCACAGATACGCAGTATTTT. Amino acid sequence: CSARDFGSTDTQYF.